This T cell receptor (beta chain) appears in the sequencing data of a study of T-cell reconstitution after alpha-beta-depleted transplantation in children. Germline V gene lookup returns CDR1 SEHNR and CDR2 FQNEAQ (reference sequence). With 5 bases removed from V and 2 bases from J, the gap between germline ends came to 19 bases. The CDR3 contains 17 residues. In this sample, this clonotype turned up a few times. Using unique molecular identifiers, the investigators prepared the TCRbeta library. TCRdb fed the PCR reads into MiXCR, producing one record per CDR3 protein. The sample carries roughly 200,000 distinct CDR3 sequences, about 9.5% recorded once.

V is TRBV7-9 and J is TRBJ2-1; D is possibly TRBD1 or TRBD2 (5 bases each). This specimen was PBMCs from the stem cell graft donor, taken from the stem cell graft. This clonotype originated in a human donor who donated a stem cell graft to a child with acute lymphoblastic leukemia. The CDR3 protein is CASSPTWAGRTYNEQFF. CDR3 nucleotides: TGTGCCAGCAGCCCAACGTGGGCAGGGAGAACCTACAATGAGCAGTTCTTC. Complete variable domain (other parts from reference TRBV7-9 and TRBJ2-1): DTGVSQNPRHKITKRGQNVTFRCDPISEHNRLYWYRQTLGQGPEFLTYFQNEAQLEKSRLLSDRFSAERPKGSFSTLEIQRTEQGDSAMYLCASSPTWAGRTYNEQFFGPGTRLTVL.